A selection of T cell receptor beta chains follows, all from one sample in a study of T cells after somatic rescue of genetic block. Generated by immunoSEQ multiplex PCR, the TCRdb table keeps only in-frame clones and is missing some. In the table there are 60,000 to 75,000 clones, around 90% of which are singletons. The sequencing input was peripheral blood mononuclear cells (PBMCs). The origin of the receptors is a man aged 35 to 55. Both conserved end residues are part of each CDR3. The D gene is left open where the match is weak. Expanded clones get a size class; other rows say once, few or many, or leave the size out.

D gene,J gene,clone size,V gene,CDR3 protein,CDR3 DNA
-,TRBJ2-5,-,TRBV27,CASSLRGSTIQETQYF,TGTGCCAGCAGTTTACGGGGCAGTACGATCCAAGAGACCCAGTACTTC
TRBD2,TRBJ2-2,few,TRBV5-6,CASSSLGEGNTGELFF,TGTGCCAGCAGCTCCCTCGGGGAGGGGAATACCGGGGAGCTGTTTTTT
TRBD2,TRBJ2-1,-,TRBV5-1,CASSDTSGSGAYNEQFF,TGCGCCAGCAGCGATACTAGCGGGAGTGGGGCCTACAATGAGCAGTTCTTC
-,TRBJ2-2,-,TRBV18,CASSPYTDTGELFF,TGTGCCAGCTCACCGTACACAGACACCGGGGAGCTGTTTTTT
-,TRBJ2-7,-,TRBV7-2,CASSLNGDKTYEQYF,TGTGCCAGCAGCTTAAACGGGGACAAGACCTACGAGCAGTACTTC
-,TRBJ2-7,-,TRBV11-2,CASSLVATQRYEQYF,TGTGCCAGCAGCTTAGTCGCGACACAGCGTTACGAGCAGTACTTC
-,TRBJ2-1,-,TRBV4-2,CASSQEEWDGGLYNEQFF,TGTGCCAGCAGCCAAGAAGAGTGGGACGGGGGCTTATACAATGAGCAGTTCTTC
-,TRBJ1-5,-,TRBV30,CAWSLGGRNQPQHF,TGTGCCTGGAGTTTGGGCGGCCGCAATCAGCCCCAGCATTTT
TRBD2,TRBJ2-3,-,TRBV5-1,CASSTVASGSTDTQYF,TGCGCCAGCAGCACTGTGGCTAGCGGGAGTACAGATACGCAGTATTTT
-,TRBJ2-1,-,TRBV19,CASSIGLVDEQFF,TGTGCCAGTAGTATAGGGTTGGTCGATGAGCAGTTCTTC
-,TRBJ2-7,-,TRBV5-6,CASSFSLTSYEQYF,TGTGCCAGCAGCTTTTCTTTAACCTCCTACGAGCAGTACTTC
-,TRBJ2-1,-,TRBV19,CASSIEGGRASYNEQFF,TGTGCCAGTAGTATAGAAGGAGGCCGGGCCTCCTACAATGAGCAGTTCTTC
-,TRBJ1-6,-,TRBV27,CASSLSRGSPLHF,TGTGCCAGCAGTTTATCCCGAGGTTCACCCCTCCACTTT
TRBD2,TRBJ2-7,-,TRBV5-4,CASSISGVGDYEQYF,TGTGCCAGCAGCATTAGCGGGGTTGGGGACTACGAGCAGTACTTC
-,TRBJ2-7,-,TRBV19,CASSRAGTSSYEQYF,TGTGCCAGTTCGAGGGCAGGGACATCCTCCTACGAGCAGTACTTC
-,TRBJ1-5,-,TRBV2,CASSELGGSSQPQHF,TGTGCCAGCAGTGAATTGGGAGGGTCCAGTCAGCCCCAGCATTTT
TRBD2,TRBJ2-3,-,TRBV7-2,CASSLVLGLAADTQYF,TGTGCCAGCAGCTTAGTTTTAGGACTAGCGGCAGATACGCAGTATTTT
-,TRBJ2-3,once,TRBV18,CASSPLYTDTQYF,TGTGCCAGCTCACCTCTCTACACAGATACGCAGTATTTT
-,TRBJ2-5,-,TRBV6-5,CASSFSGLLAAETQYF,TGTGCCAGCAGTTTTTCAGGACTCCTTGCCGCCGAGACCCAGTACTTC
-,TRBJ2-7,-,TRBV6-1,CASNHPPEQYF,TGTGCCAGCAATCACCCTCCCGAGCAGTACTTC
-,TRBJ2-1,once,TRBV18,CASSLGSNLYNEQFF,TGTGCCAGCTCCCTTGGGAGCAATCTCTACAATGAGCAGTTCTTC
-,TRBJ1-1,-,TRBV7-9,CASSKSQGGNTEAFF,TGTGCCAGCAGCAAATCACAGGGAGGGAACACTGAAGCTTTCTTT
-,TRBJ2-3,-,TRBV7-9,CASSGRDRSTDTQYF,TGTGCCAGCAGCGGGAGGGACAGGAGCACAGATACGCAGTATTTT
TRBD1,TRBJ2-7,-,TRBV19,CASSQQGAYEQYF,TGTGCCAGTAGTCAACAGGGGGCCTACGAGCAGTACTTC
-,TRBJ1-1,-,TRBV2,CASSPDRGTEAFF,TGTGCCAGCAGCCCAGACCGAGGAACTGAAGCTTTCTTT
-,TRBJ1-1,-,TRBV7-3,CASSLMAGMNTEAFF,TGTGCCAGCAGCTTAATGGCGGGGATGAACACTGAAGCTTTCTTT
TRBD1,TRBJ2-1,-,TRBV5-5,CASSTGTGAYNEQFF,TGTGCCAGCAGTACCGGGACAGGAGCCTACAATGAGCAGTTCTTC
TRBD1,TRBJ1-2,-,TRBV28,CASSLGQGVRGYTF,TGTGCCAGCAGTTTAGGACAGGGGGTACGAGGCTACACCTTC
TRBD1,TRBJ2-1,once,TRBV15,CATSRNPDRNNEQFF,TGTGCCACCAGCAGAAATCCGGACAGGAACAATGAGCAGTTCTTC
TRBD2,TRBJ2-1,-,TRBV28,CATTSGYNEQFF,TGTGCCACGACTAGCGGATACAATGAGCAGTTCTTC
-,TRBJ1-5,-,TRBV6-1,CASSATASLPGKPQHF,TGTGCCAGCAGTGCCACCGCATCCCTCCCGGGGAAGCCCCAGCATTTT
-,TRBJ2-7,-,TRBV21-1,CASSFLQEDF,TGTGCCAGCAGCTTTCTACAAGAGGACTTC
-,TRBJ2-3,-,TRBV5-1,CASSLGQGRVDTQYF,TGCGCCAGCAGCTTGGGGCAGGGAAGGGTAGATACGCAGTATTTT
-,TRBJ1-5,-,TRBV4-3,CASSQGRGGNQPQHF,TGCGCCAGCAGCCAAGGACGGGGAGGCAATCAGCCCCAGCATTTT
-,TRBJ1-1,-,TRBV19,CASSEQGTEAFF,TGTGCCAGTAGTGAACAGGGTACTGAAGCTTTCTTT
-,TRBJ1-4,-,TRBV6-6,CASSYSWDTRGTLFF,TGTGCCAGCAGTTACTCCTGGGACACCCGGGGGACACTGTTTTTT
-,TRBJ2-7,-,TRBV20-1,CSPCCEQYF,TGCAGCCCTTGTTGCGAGCAGTACTTC
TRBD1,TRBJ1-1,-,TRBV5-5,CASSFGTGITTLNTEAFF,TGTGCCAGCAGCTTTGGGACAGGGATAACCACTTTGAACACTGAAGCTTTCTTT
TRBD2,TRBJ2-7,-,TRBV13,CASSLGLGGGFYEQYF,TGTGCCAGCAGCTTAGGCCTAGGCGGGGGGTTCTACGAGCAGTACTTC
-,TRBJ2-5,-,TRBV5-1,CASSPGHLQETQYF,TGCGCCAGCAGCCCGGGACACCTCCAAGAGACCCAGTACTTC
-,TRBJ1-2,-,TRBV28,CASSLPPAVGYTF,TGTGCCAGCAGTTTACCCCCGGCGGTTGGCTACACCTTC
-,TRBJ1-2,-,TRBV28,CASSSAYRAHYGYTF,TGTGCCAGCAGTTCGGCTTACAGGGCCCACTATGGCTACACCTTC
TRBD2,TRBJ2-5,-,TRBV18,CASSPGLAGLETQYF,TGTGCCAGCTCACCAGGACTAGCGGGCCTAGAGACCCAGTACTTC
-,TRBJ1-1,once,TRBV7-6,CASSLDHRNTEAFF,TGTGCCAGCAGCTTAGACCATAGGAACACTGAAGCTTTCTTT
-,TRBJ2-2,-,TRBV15,CATSRTPSGTARPGELFF,TGTGCCACCAGCAGAACCCCCTCCGGGACCGCAAGGCCCGGGGAGCTGTTTTTT
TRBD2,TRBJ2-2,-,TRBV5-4,CASSMTGLVSTGELFF,TGTGCCAGCAGCATGACGGGACTAGTCTCCACCGGGGAGCTGTTTTTT
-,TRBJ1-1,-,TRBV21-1,CASSTRGGETEAFF,TGTGCCAGCAGCACCAGGGGCGGGGAGACTGAAGCTTTCTTT